Listed below are T cell receptor beta chains from one sample, sequenced in a study of shared T cell receptors in the human thymus. Repertoires were generated with immunoSEQ multiplex PCR, while TCRdb's copy carries only in-frame clones and drops some. The sample lists 500,000 to 750,000 clones, roughly 90% occurring once. In addition, the sample was reused for a study of human thymus T cells.

Sequencing was performed on thymocytes. These receptors were taken from a boy under two years old with a congenital heart defect. CDR3s leave out the opening cysteine and the closing phenylalanine or tryptophan.

CDR3	J	V
ASSLRSSGRVNEQF	TRBJ2-1	TRBV28
AWSPKPGHGSYEQY	TRBJ2-7	TRBV30
ASGLRAGGGGEQY	TRBJ2-7	TRBV7-2
AISESRSPSGTDEQF	TRBJ2-1	TRBV10-3
ASSSEGRNTEAF	TRBJ1-1	TRBV7-2
ATSPFPERERNGEQY	TRBJ2-7	TRBV15
ASSQDGSGRANEQF	TRBJ2-1	TRBV4-3
ASSDAGGNNEQF	TRBJ2-1	TRBV5-4
SVTLTGRLTYEQY	TRBJ2-7	TRBV29-1
ASSEGPGLAKNIQY	TRBJ2-4	TRBV2
ASRTGTGRRVEGYT	TRBJ1-2	TRBV4-3
SAPRGDYGYT	TRBJ1-2	TRBV29-1
ASSITPRAGETQY	TRBJ2-5	TRBV6-5
ASSPTRSTYTDTQY	TRBJ2-3	TRBV5-4
ASSMGLAGAVQQETQY	TRBJ2-5	TRBV11-3
ASSQGAPQEREASYEQY	TRBJ2-7	TRBV4-2
ASSYQAGVPYNEQF	TRBJ2-1	TRBV27
ASSPGHSSNQPQH	TRBJ1-5	TRBV7-8
ASSQDLRRDGDGTEAF	TRBJ1-1	TRBV4-1
ASRGSDRGSPYEQY	TRBJ2-7	TRBV5-1
ASGGGLDTQY	TRBJ2-3	TRBV27
ASSLEGGTGYEQY	TRBJ2-7	TRBV5-1
ASSQTRRLAGGDTQY	TRBJ2-3	TRBV4-1
ASSPMGGRAYEQY	TRBJ2-7	TRBV19